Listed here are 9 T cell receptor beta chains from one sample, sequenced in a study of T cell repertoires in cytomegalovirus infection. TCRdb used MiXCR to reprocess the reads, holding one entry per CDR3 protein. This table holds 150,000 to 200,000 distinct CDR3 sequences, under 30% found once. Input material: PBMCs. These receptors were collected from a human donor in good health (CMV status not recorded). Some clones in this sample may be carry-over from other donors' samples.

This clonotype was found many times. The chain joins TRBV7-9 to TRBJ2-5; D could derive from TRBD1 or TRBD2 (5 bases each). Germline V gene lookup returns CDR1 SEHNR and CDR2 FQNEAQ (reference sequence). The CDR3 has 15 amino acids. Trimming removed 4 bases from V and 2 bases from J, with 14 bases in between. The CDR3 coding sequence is TGTGCCAGCAGCTCCTCTTGGGGGAAACAAGAGACCCAGTACTTC. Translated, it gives CASSSSWGKQETQYF.

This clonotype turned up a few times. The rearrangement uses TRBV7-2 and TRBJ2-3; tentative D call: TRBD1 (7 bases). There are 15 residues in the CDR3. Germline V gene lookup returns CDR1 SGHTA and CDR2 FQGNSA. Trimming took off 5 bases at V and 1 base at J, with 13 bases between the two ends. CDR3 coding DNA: TGTGCCAGCAGCGGAGGGGGCCATCGCACAGATACGCAGTATTTT. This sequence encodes CASSGGGHRTDTQYF. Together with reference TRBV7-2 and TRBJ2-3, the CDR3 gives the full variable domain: GAGVSQSPSNKVTEKGKDVELRCDPISGHTALYWYRQSLGQGLEFLIYFQGNSAPDKSGLPSDRFSAERTGGSVSTLTIQRTQQEDSAVYLCASSGGGHRTDTQYFGPGTRLTVL.

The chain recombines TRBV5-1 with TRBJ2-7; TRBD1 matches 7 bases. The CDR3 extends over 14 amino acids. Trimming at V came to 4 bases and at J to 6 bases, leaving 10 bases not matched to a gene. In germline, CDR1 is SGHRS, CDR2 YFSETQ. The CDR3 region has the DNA TGCGCCAGCAGCCCTACAGGGGTTTCGAGCGAGCAGTACTTC. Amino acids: CASSPTGVSSEQYF.

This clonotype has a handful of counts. The CDR3 coding sequence is TGTGCCAGCAGTGAGAGGAACACCCAGGGCACTGAAGCTTTCTTT. As protein: CASSERNTQGTEAFF. This chain links TRBV2 with TRBJ1-1; a possible D gene is TRBD1 (5 bases). The CDR3 spans 15 residues. From germline, CDR1 is SNHLY and CDR2 FYNNEI. The germline V and J ends were trimmed by 3 bases and 4 bases, with 15 bases remaining between them.

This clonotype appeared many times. DNA of the CDR3: TGTGCCAGCAGCTTAAATGGGATGGGAGGCTACACCTTC. Translated: CASSLNGMGGYTF. The chain carries TRBV7-2 and TRBJ1-2; D call uncertain. V dropped 2 bases and J dropped 8 bases, with 12 bases sitting between them. The CDR3 runs 13 residues. Germline V lookup: CDR1 SGHTA, CDR2 FQGNSA.

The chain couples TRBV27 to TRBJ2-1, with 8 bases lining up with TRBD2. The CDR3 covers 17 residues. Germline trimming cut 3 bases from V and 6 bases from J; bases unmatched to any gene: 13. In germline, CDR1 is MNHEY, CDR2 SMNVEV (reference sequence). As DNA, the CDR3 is TGTGCCAGCAGTTTGTCCCAAAGGACTAGCCGGTTCAATGAGCAGTTCTTC. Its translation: CASSLSQRTSRFNEQFF.

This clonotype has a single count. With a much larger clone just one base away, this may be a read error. CDR3 bases: TGTGCCAGCAGTGAAGAGGATCTTGGGTCCCCCATATATTTT. It translates to CASSEEDLGSPIYF. The rearrangement links TRBV2 to TRBJ1-3; D call uncertain. There are 14 residues in the CDR3. Per the germline V gene, CDR1 is SNHLY and CDR2 is FYNNEI. Trimming removed 1 base from V and 11 bases from J, with 15 bases in between.

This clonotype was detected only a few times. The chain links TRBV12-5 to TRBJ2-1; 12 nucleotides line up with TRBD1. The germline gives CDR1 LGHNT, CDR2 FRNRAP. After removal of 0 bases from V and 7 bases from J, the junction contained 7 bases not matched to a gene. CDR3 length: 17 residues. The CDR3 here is CASGLVSWDRGPNEQFF. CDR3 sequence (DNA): TGTGCTAGTGGTTTGGTATCGTGGGACAGGGGGCCGAATGAGCAGTTCTTC.

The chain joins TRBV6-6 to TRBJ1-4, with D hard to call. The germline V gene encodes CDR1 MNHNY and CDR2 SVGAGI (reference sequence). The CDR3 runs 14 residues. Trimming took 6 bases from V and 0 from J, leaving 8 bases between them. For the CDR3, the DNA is TGTGCCAGCAGCCAGCCATCAACTAATGAAAAACTGTTTTTT. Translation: CASSQPSTNEKLFF.